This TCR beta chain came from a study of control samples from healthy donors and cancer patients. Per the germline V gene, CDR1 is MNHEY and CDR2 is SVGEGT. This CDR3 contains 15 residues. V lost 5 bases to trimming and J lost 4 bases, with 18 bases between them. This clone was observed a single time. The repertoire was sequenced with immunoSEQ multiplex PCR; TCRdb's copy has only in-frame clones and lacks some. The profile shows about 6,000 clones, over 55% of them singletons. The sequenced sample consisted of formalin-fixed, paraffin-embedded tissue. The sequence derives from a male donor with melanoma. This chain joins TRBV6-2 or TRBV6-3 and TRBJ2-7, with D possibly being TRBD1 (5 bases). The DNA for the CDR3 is TGTGCCAGCAGTACGTCCAGGGTACTCGGGTACGAGCAGTACTTC. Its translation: CASSTSRVLGYEQYF.